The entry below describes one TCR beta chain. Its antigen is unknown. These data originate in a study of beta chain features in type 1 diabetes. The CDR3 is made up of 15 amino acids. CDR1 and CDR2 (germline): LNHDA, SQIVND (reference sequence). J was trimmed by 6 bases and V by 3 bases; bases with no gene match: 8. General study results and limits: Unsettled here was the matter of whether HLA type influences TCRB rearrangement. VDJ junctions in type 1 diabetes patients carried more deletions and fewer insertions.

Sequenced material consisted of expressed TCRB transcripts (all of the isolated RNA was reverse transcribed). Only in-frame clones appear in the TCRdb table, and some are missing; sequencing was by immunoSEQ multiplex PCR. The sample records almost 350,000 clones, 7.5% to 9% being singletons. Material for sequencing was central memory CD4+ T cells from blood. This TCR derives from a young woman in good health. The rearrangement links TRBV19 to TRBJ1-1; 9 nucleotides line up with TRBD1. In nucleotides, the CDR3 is TGTGCCAGTAGTATCTCGAGACAGGGGGTGGCTGAAGCTTTCTTT. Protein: CASSISRQGVAEAFF.